The 5 T cell receptor beta chains presented below share a single source sample, sequenced in a study of vaccination and CD4 T cells after COVID-19. Sequencing of DNA taken from cultured CD4+ T cells relied on the Oncomine TCR Beta short-read assay. TCRdb recomputed calls from the PCR reads with MiXCR, one row per CDR3 protein. The data contain 15,000 to 16,000 distinct CDR3 sequences, 55% to 85% of them seen just once; the ten biggest clones take up roughly 11%. These TCRs' antigens remain unknown. Regarding treatment: roughly 10-day PBMC culture with coronavirus spike peptide pools or control peptides (ViraFEST assay). Material: CD4+ T cells from blood, cultured in vitro. The receptor source for this set is a human donor who had recovered from COVID-19.

The gene calls are TRBV7-8 and TRBJ1-5; the match to TRBD1 covers 9 bases. Trimming at V came to 5 bases and at J to 1 base, leaving 6 bases not matched to a gene. The CDR3 sequence is 16 residues long. In germline, CDR1 is SGHVS, CDR2 FQNEAQ. CDR3: CASSPRTGESNQPQHF. CDR3 coding DNA: TGTGCCAGCAGCCCGCGGACAGGGGAGAGCAATCAGCCCCAGCATTTT. The full variable domain, its missing parts supplied by reference TRBV7-8 and TRBJ1-5, is GAGVSQSPRYKVAKRGQDVALRCDPISGHVSLFWYQQALGQGPEFLTYFQNEAQLDKSGLPSDRFFAERPEGSVSTLKIQRTQQEDSAVYLCASSPRTGESNQPQHFGDGTRLSIL.

V is TRBV6-1 and J is TRBJ1-1; D unresolved. The CDR3 totals 13 residues. Germline assignment: CDR1 MNHNS and CDR2 SASEGT. Between the trimmed V and J ends, which lost 0 bases and 3 bases, there was a span of 5 bases. Here the CDR3 reads CASSEARDTEAFF. Here the CDR3 DNA reads TGTGCCAGCAGTGAAGCGCGGGACACTGAAGCTTTCTTT.

The rearrangement joins TRBV7-8 to TRBJ1-2, with D tentatively TRBD1 (5 bases). The CDR3 totals 16 residues. Germline values: CDR1 SGHVS, CDR2 FQNEAQ. Trimming cost V 3 bases and J 0 bases, with 14 bases left between them. This CDR3 reads CASSLWGGAANYGYTF. CDR3 DNA sequence: TGTGCCAGCAGCTTGTGGGGCGGGGCAGCTAACTATGGCTACACCTTC.

The J gene is TRBJ2-7, the V gene TRBV7-9; 7 bases line up with TRBD1. V dropped 4 bases and J dropped 2; count of bases not matched to a gene: 8. Germline V gives CDR1 SEHNR, CDR2 FQNEAQ (reference sequence). The CDR3 runs 15 residues. The CDR3, as DNA: TGTGCCAGCAGCTCTACGGGGACAGCGGCCTACGAGCAGTACTTC. The encoded protein is CASSSTGTAAYEQYF.

This clonotype was recorded only once. The V gene is TRBV6-2 or TRBV6-3, the J gene TRBJ1-2; D is ambiguous. Deletions cut 0 bases from V and 8 bases from J, with 13 bases between. The CDR3 covers 14 residues. Germline-derived CDR1 and CDR2 are MNHEY and SVGEGT. CDR3 protein: CASSYSIRAEGYTF. The CDR3 nucleotides read TGTGCCAGCAGTTACTCGATAAGGGCAGAGGGCTACACCTTC.